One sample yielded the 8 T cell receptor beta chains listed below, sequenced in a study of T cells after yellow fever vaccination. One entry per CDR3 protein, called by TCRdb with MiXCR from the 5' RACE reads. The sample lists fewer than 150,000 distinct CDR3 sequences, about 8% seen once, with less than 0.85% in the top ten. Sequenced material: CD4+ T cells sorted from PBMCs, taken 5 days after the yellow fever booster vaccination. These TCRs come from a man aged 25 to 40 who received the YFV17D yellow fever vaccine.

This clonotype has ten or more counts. CDR3 region: CASSLVGAYEQFF. The CDR3 DNA reads as TGTGCCAGCAGCTTAGTAGGGGCCTATGAGCAGTTCTTC. The chain joins TRBV7-2 to TRBJ2-1; a weak D match, TRBD1 (5 bases). CDR3 length: 13 amino acids. Trimming pared 1 base from V and 8 bases from J, leaving 9 bases between. Germline V gene lookup returns CDR1 SGHTA and CDR2 FQGNSA.

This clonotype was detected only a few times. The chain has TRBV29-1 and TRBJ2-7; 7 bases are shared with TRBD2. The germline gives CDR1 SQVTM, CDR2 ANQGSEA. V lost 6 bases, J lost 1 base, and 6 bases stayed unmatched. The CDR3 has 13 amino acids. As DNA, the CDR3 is TGCAGCGTCAGAGCGGGACCTTCCTACGAGCAGTACTTC. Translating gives CSVRAGPSYEQYF.

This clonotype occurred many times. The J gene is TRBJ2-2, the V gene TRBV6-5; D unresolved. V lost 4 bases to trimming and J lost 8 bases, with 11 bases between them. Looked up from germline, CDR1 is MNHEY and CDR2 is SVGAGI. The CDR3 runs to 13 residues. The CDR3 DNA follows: TGTGCCAGCAGTTCCGCCCACAGAGGGGAGCTGTTTTTT. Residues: CASSSAHRGELFF.

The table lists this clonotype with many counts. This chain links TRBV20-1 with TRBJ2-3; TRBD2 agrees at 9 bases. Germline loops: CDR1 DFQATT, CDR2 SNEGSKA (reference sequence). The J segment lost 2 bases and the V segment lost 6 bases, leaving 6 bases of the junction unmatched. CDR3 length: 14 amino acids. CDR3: CSARSGSATDTQYF. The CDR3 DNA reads TGCAGTGCCCGTAGCGGGAGCGCCACAGATACGCAGTATTTT.

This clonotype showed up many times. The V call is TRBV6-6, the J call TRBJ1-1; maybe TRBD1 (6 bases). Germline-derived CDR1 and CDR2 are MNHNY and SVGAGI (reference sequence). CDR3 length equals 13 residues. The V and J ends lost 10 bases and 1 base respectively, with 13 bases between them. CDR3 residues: CATLRGRNTEAFF. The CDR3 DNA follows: TGTGCCACCCTTAGGGGGAGGAACACTGAAGCTTTCTTT.

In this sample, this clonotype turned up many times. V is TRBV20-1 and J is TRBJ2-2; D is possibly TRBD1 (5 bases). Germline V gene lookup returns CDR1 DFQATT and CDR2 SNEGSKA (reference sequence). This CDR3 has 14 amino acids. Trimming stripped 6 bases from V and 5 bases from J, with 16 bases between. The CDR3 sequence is CSALGQDGTGELFF. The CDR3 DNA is TGCAGTGCCCTGGGGCAGGACGGGACCGGGGAGCTGTTTTTT.

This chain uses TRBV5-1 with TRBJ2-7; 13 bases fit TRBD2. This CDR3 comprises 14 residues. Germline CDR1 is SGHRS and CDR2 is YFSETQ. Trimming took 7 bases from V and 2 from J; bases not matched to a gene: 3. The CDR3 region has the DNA TGCGCCAGCGGGACTAGCGGGGACACCTACGAGCAGTACTTC. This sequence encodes CASGTSGDTYEQYF.

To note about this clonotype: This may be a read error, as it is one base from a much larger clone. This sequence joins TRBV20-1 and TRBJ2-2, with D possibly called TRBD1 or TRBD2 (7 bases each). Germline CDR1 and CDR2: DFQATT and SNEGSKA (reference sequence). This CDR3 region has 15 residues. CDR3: CCASRGGAGTGELFF. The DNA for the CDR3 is TGCTGTGCTAGCAGGGGGGGCGCGGGCACCGGGGAGCTGTTTTTT.